This T cell receptor (beta chain) emerged from a study of T-cell reconstitution after alpha-beta-depleted transplantation in children. The length of the CDR3 is 14 residues. J lost 1 base, V lost 4 bases, and 2 bases had no gene match. CDR1 and CDR2 (germline): SGHRS, YFSETQ. A library of TCRbeta sequences, prepared with unique molecular identifiers, was generated. TCRdb recomputed calls from the PCR reads with MiXCR, one row per CDR3 protein. The sample includes 330,000 or so distinct CDR3 sequences, 10% of them seen just once. This clonotype was detected only a few times. Just one base apart from a much larger clone, this may be a read error.

The clonotype originates from a human donor who donated a stem cell graft to a child with acute lymphoblastic leukemia. V gene TRBV5-1 combines with J gene TRBJ1-1; 9 bases fit TRBD1. The material was PBMCs from the stem cell graft donor, obtained from the stem cell graft. The CDR3 DNA sequence: TGCGCCAGCAGCATGGGACAGGGGAACACTGAAGCTTTCTTT. Translated: CASSMGQGNTEAFF.